The 7 T cell receptor beta chains presented below share a single source sample, sequenced in a study of control samples from healthy donors and cancer patients. Data came from immunoSEQ multiplex PCR; TCRdb stores just in-frame clones and leaves some out. The table has 100,000 to 150,000 clones, around nine tenths seen once. The sequenced sample consisted of blood. The receptors stem from a man aged 40-50 years in good health.

The gene calls are TRBV29-1 and TRBJ1-2; D unresolved. Germline V gene data show CDR1 as SQVTM and CDR2 as ANQGSEA. Trimming cost V 3 bases and J 6 bases, with 11 bases left between them. This CDR3 is 12 amino acids long. The CDR3 loop is CSVDPGAHGYTF. The CDR3 DNA reads TGCAGCGTTGATCCAGGAGCTCATGGCTACACCTTC.

CDR3 DNA: TGCAGCGTTGACCCCCTATCGCAGGGAAGTAACTATGGCTACACCTTC. It encodes CSVDPLSQGSNYGYTF. V and J are TRBV29-1 and TRBJ1-2; perhaps TRBD1 as D (5 bases). Trimming stripped 3 bases from V and 1 base from J, with 18 bases between. Germline V gene lookup returns CDR1 SQVTM and CDR2 ANQGSEA. The CDR3 sequence is 16 residues long.

J is TRBJ2-7 and V is TRBV11-3, with D maybe TRBD1 (6 bases). Germline V gives CDR1 SGHNT, CDR2 YENEEA. Deletions cut 6 bases from V and 5 bases from J, with 17 bases between. The CDR3 spans 14 residues. This CDR3 reads CASSRRDRWDEQYF. For the CDR3, the DNA is TGTGCCAGCAGTCGGAGAGACAGGTGGGACGAGCAGTACTTC.

The J gene is TRBJ1-5, the V gene TRBV5-1; a possible D gene is TRBD1 (5 bases). V was trimmed by 4 bases and J by 1 base, leaving 21 bases between them. The length of the CDR3 is 18 residues. The germline V gene encodes CDR1 SGHRS and CDR2 YFSETQ. In nucleotides, the CDR3 is TGCGCCAGCAGCACCGCCCAGGGAAGGGTGCACAGCAATCAGCCCCAGCATTTT. Encoded protein: CASSTAQGRVHSNQPQHF.

The chain uses TRBV3-1 (or the pseudogene TRBV3-2) and TRBJ1-2; a possible D gene is TRBD1 (6 bases). Trimming shortened V by 0 bases and J by 7 bases, and 21 bases separated the two germline ends. Germline V gene lookup returns CDR1 LGHDT and CDR2 YNNKEL (reference sequence). The CDR3 covers 17 residues. CDR3 region: CASSQDRVTGTAAGYTF. For the CDR3, the DNA is TGTGCCAGCAGCCAAGACCGAGTCACAGGGACGGCCGCTGGCTACACCTTC.

The V call is TRBV18, the J call TRBJ2-3, with 10 bases lining up with TRBD1. This CDR3 spans 15 amino acids. The V gene's germline CDR1 is KGHSH and CDR2 LQKENI. Unmatched junction bases numbered 1, after V lost 4 bases and J lost 0 bases. CDR3 bases: TGTGCCAGCTCACGGGACAGGGGAAGCACAGATACGCAGTATTTT. Its protein product is CASSRDRGSTDTQYF.

The chain is built from TRBV3-1 (or the pseudogene TRBV3-2) and TRBJ1-2; D is unresolved. The CDR3 runs 9 residues. Germline values: CDR1 LGHDT, CDR2 YNNKEL (reference sequence). The V and J ends lost 8 bases and 8 bases respectively, with 6 bases between them. The CDR3 DNA is TGTGCCAGCCGGGAAGGCTACACCTTC. Amino acids: CASREGYTF.